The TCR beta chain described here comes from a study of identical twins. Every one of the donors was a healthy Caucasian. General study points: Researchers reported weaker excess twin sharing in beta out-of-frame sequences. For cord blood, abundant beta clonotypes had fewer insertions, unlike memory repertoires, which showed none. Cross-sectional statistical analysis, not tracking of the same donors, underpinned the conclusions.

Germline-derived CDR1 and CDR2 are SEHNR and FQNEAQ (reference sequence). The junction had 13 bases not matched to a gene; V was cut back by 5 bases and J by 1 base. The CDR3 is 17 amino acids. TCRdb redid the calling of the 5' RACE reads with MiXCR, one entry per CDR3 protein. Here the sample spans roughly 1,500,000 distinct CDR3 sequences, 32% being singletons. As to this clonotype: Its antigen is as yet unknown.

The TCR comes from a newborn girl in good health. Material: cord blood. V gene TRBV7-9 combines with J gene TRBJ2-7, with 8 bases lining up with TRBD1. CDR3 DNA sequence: TGTGCCAGCAGCGCGGACAGGGTAGTAGCTTTTTCCTACGAGCAGTACTTC. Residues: CASSADRVVAFSYEQYF.